This T cell receptor beta chain was profiled in a study of blood T cell repertoires in COVID-19. Looking at the study overall: The study drew acute and convalescent COVID-19 samples from the United States, Italy and Spain.

In germline, CDR1 is SGHDT, CDR2 YYEEEE. The CDR3 spans 17 residues. After removal of 0 bases from V and 6 bases from J, the junction contained 9 bases not matched to a gene. Recruitment covered under 25 US areas and drew participants whose ages spanned roughly 18 to 90 years. Authors' data handling: The authors estimated nucleated cell counts from reference gene primer amplification. Method: immunoSEQ multiplex PCR; TCRdb's copy keeps in-frame clones and lacks some. That table is the source of V, J and clone size, and D and trimming were worked out from the DNA. Counted here are about 220,000 clones, approximately 86% occurring once; the ten biggest clones make up under 15%.

The sample comprised PBMCs or T cells enriched from blood (not recorded which). The V and J genes are TRBV5-6 and TRBJ2-7; TRBD2 aligns across 13 bases. The TCR sequence derives from a woman in her fifties or sixties with acute COVID-19. As DNA, the CDR3 is TGTGCCAGCAGCTTGGAGTTCGGACTAGCGGGAGTGATCGAGCAGTACTTC. Protein: CASSLEFGLAGVIEQYF.